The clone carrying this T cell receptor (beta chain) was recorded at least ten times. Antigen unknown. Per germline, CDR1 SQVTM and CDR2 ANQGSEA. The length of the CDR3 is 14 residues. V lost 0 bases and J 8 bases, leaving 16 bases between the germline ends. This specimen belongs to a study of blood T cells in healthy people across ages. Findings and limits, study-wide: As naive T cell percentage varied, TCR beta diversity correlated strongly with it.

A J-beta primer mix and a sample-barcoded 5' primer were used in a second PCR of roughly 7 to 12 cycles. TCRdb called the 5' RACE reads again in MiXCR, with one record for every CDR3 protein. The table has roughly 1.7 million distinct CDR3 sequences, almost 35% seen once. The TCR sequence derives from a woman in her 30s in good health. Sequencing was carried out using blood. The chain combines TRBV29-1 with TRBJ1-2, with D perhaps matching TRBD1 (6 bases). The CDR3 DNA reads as TGCAGCGTTGAAGATGGACTAGGGGGTTGGGGCTACACCTTC. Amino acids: CSVEDGLGGWGYTF.